A selection of T cell receptor beta chains follows, all from one sample in a study of cytomegalovirus exposure and HLA in healthy donors. TCRdb's copy holds only in-frame clones and misses some; the assay was immunoSEQ multiplex PCR. The sample yields roughly 230,000 clones, around four fifths seen once. The material sequenced was PBMCs. The receptors come from a boy aged 5-17 years in good health and CMV-seronegative. Each CDR3 is given with its conserved first and last residue. D genes are given only for firm matches. Size values are once, few and many counts, or a class for expanded clones, and some rows have none.

cdr3_length: 11; j_call: TRBJ1-2; clone_size: NA; v_call: TRBV30; d_call: NA; cdr3_nt: TGTGCCTGGAGTGTCCGGGGTGGCTACACCTTC; cdr3_aa: CAWSVRGGYTF
cdr3_length: 18; j_call: TRBJ2-6; clone_size: few; v_call: TRBV4-1; d_call: TRBD1; cdr3_nt: TGCGCCAGCAGCCAAGGTTGGCAGGGGGCGGAAGGGGCCAACGTCCTGACTTTC; cdr3_aa: CASSQGWQGAEGANVLTF
cdr3_length: 14; j_call: TRBJ1-2; clone_size: NA; v_call: TRBV13; d_call: NA; cdr3_nt: TGTGCCAGCAGCTCTGCCGAGGGATTCTATGGCTACACCTTC; cdr3_aa: CASSSAEGFYGYTF
cdr3_length: 16; j_call: TRBJ1-1; clone_size: NA; v_call: TRBV6-5; d_call: TRBD1; cdr3_nt: TGTGCCAGCAGTTACTCTGGGACAGGGATGAACACTGAAGCTTTCTTT; cdr3_aa: CASSYSGTGMNTEAFF
cdr3_length: 15; j_call: TRBJ1-5; clone_size: NA; v_call: TRBV30; d_call: NA; cdr3_nt: TGTGCCTGGAGTGTAGGTCACGGGGGCAATCAGCCCCAGCATTTT; cdr3_aa: CAWSVGHGGNQPQHF
cdr3_length: 13; j_call: TRBJ1-2; clone_size: NA; v_call: TRBV5-6; d_call: TRBD1; cdr3_nt: TGTGCCAGCAGGGGGACAGCCATGAATGGCTACACCTTC; cdr3_aa: CASRGTAMNGYTF
cdr3_length: 15; j_call: TRBJ2-3; clone_size: NA; v_call: TRBV4-2; d_call: TRBD2; cdr3_nt: TGTGCCAGCAGCCCCGAGCGGGGGGGCCAAGATACGCAGTATTTT; cdr3_aa: CASSPERGGQDTQYF
cdr3_length: 15; j_call: TRBJ1-1; clone_size: NA; v_call: TRBV10-2; d_call: TRBD1; cdr3_nt: TGCGCCAGCAGTGAGCCCGAGGGGGCAACAGCTGAAGCTTTCTTT; cdr3_aa: CASSEPEGATAEAFF
cdr3_length: 13; j_call: TRBJ2-1; clone_size: NA; v_call: TRBV27; d_call: NA; cdr3_nt: TGTGCCAGCAGTTTTAACACAAACAATGAGCAGTTCTTC; cdr3_aa: CASSFNTNNEQFF
cdr3_length: 16; j_call: TRBJ2-5; clone_size: once; v_call: TRBV5-4; d_call: TRBD2; cdr3_nt: TGTGCCAGCAGCTTGGGTTTTCGGGGGGTACAAGAGACCCAGTACTTC; cdr3_aa: CASSLGFRGVQETQYF
cdr3_length: 14; j_call: TRBJ1-6; clone_size: NA; v_call: TRBV5-6; d_call: NA; cdr3_nt: TGTGCCAGCAGCTTTTTCCCGGGTATGACACCCCTCCACTTT; cdr3_aa: CASSFFPGMTPLHF
cdr3_length: 15; j_call: TRBJ1-5; clone_size: NA; v_call: TRBV19; d_call: NA; cdr3_nt: TGTGCCAGTAGGGGCATAACGAGGGGCAATCAGCCCCAGCATTTT; cdr3_aa: CASRGITRGNQPQHF
cdr3_length: 14; j_call: TRBJ1-2; clone_size: NA; v_call: TRBV30; d_call: NA; cdr3_nt: TGTGCCTGGAGTTTGCAGGGCAGTTACTATGGCTACACCTTC; cdr3_aa: CAWSLQGSYYGYTF
cdr3_length: 13; j_call: TRBJ1-4; clone_size: NA; v_call: TRBV6-5; d_call: NA; cdr3_nt: TGTGCCAGCAGCCGGACAGTTAATGAAAAACTGTTTTTT; cdr3_aa: CASSRTVNEKLFF
cdr3_length: 13; j_call: TRBJ1-1; clone_size: NA; v_call: TRBV2; d_call: TRBD1; cdr3_nt: TGTGCCAGCAGAAACAGGGGGCCGGCTGAAGCTTTCTTT; cdr3_aa: CASRNRGPAEAFF
cdr3_length: 18; j_call: TRBJ2-1; clone_size: NA; v_call: TRBV11-2; d_call: NA; cdr3_nt: TGTGCCAGCAGCTTAGCCCACGGGGGAGATCCGTGGAGCAATGAGCAGTTCTTC; cdr3_aa: CASSLAHGGDPWSNEQFF
cdr3_length: 11; j_call: TRBJ1-1; clone_size: once; v_call: TRBV30; d_call: NA; cdr3_nt: TGTGCCGGAACATCAGGGGTGGTAGCTTTCTTT; cdr3_aa: CAGTSGVVAFF
cdr3_length: 15; j_call: TRBJ1-5; clone_size: NA; v_call: TRBV27; d_call: TRBD1; cdr3_nt: TGTGCCAGCAGTTTACACAGGGGGCTGGGCCAGCCCCAGCATTTT; cdr3_aa: CASSLHRGLGQPQHF
cdr3_length: 14; j_call: TRBJ2-7; clone_size: few; v_call: TRBV27; d_call: TRBD1; cdr3_nt: TGTGCCAGTAGGACAGGGATAAACTCCTACGAGCAGTACTTC; cdr3_aa: CASRTGINSYEQYF
cdr3_length: 14; j_call: TRBJ2-2; clone_size: few; v_call: TRBV29-1; d_call: TRBD2; cdr3_nt: TGCAGCGTCCAGCGGGGTGTGAACACCGGGGAGCTGTTTTTT; cdr3_aa: CSVQRGVNTGELFF
cdr3_length: 15; j_call: TRBJ2-7; clone_size: NA; v_call: TRBV5-1; d_call: NA; cdr3_nt: TGCGCCAGCAGCTGGGAGGGGACAACATACTACGAGCAGTACTTC; cdr3_aa: CASSWEGTTYYEQYF
cdr3_length: 14; j_call: TRBJ1-2; clone_size: NA; v_call: TRBV5-1; d_call: NA; cdr3_nt: TGCGCCAGCAGCTTGGAGAGGGGACTCTATGGCTACACCTTC; cdr3_aa: CASSLERGLYGYTF
cdr3_length: 16; j_call: TRBJ2-3; clone_size: NA; v_call: TRBV7-9; d_call: TRBD2; cdr3_nt: TGTGCCAGCAGCTTAGTGGCGGGGGGGCCCGCAGATACGCAGTATTTT; cdr3_aa: CASSLVAGGPADTQYF
cdr3_length: 12; j_call: TRBJ2-7; clone_size: NA; v_call: TRBV5-6; d_call: NA; cdr3_nt: TGTGCCAGCAGCTACGGGGATGACGAGCAGTACTTC; cdr3_aa: CASSYGDDEQYF
cdr3_length: 16; j_call: TRBJ1-1; clone_size: NA; v_call: TRBV27; d_call: NA; cdr3_nt: TGTGCCAGCAGTCCCCGGGGGGGGTTGATGAACACTGAAGCTTTCTTT; cdr3_aa: CASSPRGGLMNTEAFF
cdr3_length: 13; j_call: TRBJ1-2; clone_size: NA; v_call: TRBV7-2; d_call: NA; cdr3_nt: TGTGCCAGCACCCTTGGGTACAGATATGGCTACACCTTC; cdr3_aa: CASTLGYRYGYTF
cdr3_length: 14; j_call: TRBJ2-1; clone_size: NA; v_call: TRBV4-1; d_call: TRBD2; cdr3_nt: TGCGCCAGCAGCCAAGCGGGAGGAGTAAATGAGCAGTTCTTC; cdr3_aa: CASSQAGGVNEQFF
cdr3_length: 14; j_call: TRBJ1-1; clone_size: NA; v_call: TRBV7-9; d_call: TRBD1; cdr3_nt: TGTGCCAGCAGCCGTCCCGGGACAGGGGCTGAAGCTTTCTTT; cdr3_aa: CASSRPGTGAEAFF
cdr3_length: 16; j_call: TRBJ2-7; clone_size: NA; v_call: TRBV7-6; d_call: TRBD1; cdr3_nt: TGCGCCAGCAGCTTATTACCGGGACAGGGGCCCTACGAGCAGTACTTC; cdr3_aa: CASSLLPGQGPYEQYF
cdr3_length: 13; j_call: TRBJ1-1; clone_size: NA; v_call: TRBV4-2; d_call: TRBD1; cdr3_nt: TGTGCCAGCAGCCAAGGACAGGGGTGTGTAGCTTTCTTT; cdr3_aa: CASSQGQGCVAFF
cdr3_length: 13; j_call: TRBJ1-5; clone_size: NA; v_call: TRBV27; d_call: NA; cdr3_nt: TGTGCCAGCAGTTTAAATTACAATCAGCCCCAGCATTTT; cdr3_aa: CASSLNYNQPQHF
cdr3_length: 15; j_call: TRBJ1-2; clone_size: once; v_call: TRBV27; d_call: NA; cdr3_nt: TGTGCCAGCAGTTTATTTTCGGTCGGGGGAGCGGGCTACACCTTC; cdr3_aa: CASSLFSVGGAGYTF
cdr3_length: 17; j_call: TRBJ2-1; clone_size: NA; v_call: TRBV11-2; d_call: NA; cdr3_nt: TGTGCCAGCAGCTTCTTGACCTGGGGGCTAGCGGACAATGAGCAGTTCTTC; cdr3_aa: CASSFLTWGLADNEQFF
cdr3_length: 13; j_call: TRBJ1-1; clone_size: NA; v_call: TRBV27; d_call: NA; cdr3_nt: TGTGCCAGCAGCCACCGAGAGGAGACTGAAGCTTTCTTT; cdr3_aa: CASSHREETEAFF
cdr3_length: 16; j_call: TRBJ2-7; clone_size: NA; v_call: TRBV30; d_call: NA; cdr3_nt: TGTGCCTGGAGTGTGAACTACACGGACTTGCGGTACGAGCAGTACTTC; cdr3_aa: CAWSVNYTDLRYEQYF
cdr3_length: 14; j_call: TRBJ2-7; clone_size: NA; v_call: TRBV5-4; d_call: NA; cdr3_nt: TGTGCCAGCAGCTTGGAGCCAGGGTCCGGCGAGCAGTACTTC; cdr3_aa: CASSLEPGSGEQYF
cdr3_length: 15; j_call: TRBJ2-7; clone_size: NA; v_call: TRBV10-1; d_call: TRBD2; cdr3_nt: TGCGCCAGCGGAGCCTGGACTAGCGGTTCCTACGAGCAGTACTTC; cdr3_aa: CASGAWTSGSYEQYF
cdr3_length: 15; j_call: TRBJ1-2; clone_size: NA; v_call: TRBV2; d_call: NA; cdr3_nt: TGTGCCAGCAGCCCACCCCGAGGGGGACCTTATGGCTACACCTTC; cdr3_aa: CASSPPRGGPYGYTF
cdr3_length: 13; j_call: TRBJ1-6; clone_size: NA; v_call: TRBV30; d_call: TRBD1; cdr3_nt: TGTGCCGGACAGGTCGTCCCTGATTCACCCCTCCACTTT; cdr3_aa: CAGQVVPDSPLHF
cdr3_length: 12; j_call: TRBJ2-7; clone_size: NA; v_call: TRBV30; d_call: TRBD2; cdr3_nt: TGTGCCTGTAGCGGGAGCTCCTACGAGCAGTACTTC; cdr3_aa: CACSGSSYEQYF
cdr3_length: 14; j_call: TRBJ1-2; clone_size: NA; v_call: TRBV11-2; d_call: NA; cdr3_nt: TGTGCCAGCAGCTTAGAAAGGCAGGGGTATGGCTACACCTTC; cdr3_aa: CASSLERQGYGYTF
cdr3_length: 19; j_call: TRBJ2-6; clone_size: NA; v_call: TRBV9; d_call: TRBD1; cdr3_nt: TGTGCCAGCAGCGGAGACCGGGACAGGTTATACTCTGGGGCCAACGTCCTGACTTTC; cdr3_aa: CASSGDRDRLYSGANVLTF
cdr3_length: 14; j_call: TRBJ1-6; clone_size: NA; v_call: TRBV19; d_call: TRBD1; cdr3_nt: TGTGCCAGTAGCGGAGGACAGGCCAATTCACCCCTCCACTTT; cdr3_aa: CASSGGQANSPLHF
cdr3_length: 17; j_call: TRBJ1-5; clone_size: NA; v_call: TRBV6-1; d_call: NA; cdr3_nt: TGTGCCAGCAGTGAAGGAGACAGGTCATGGGGCAATCAGCCCCAGCATTTT; cdr3_aa: CASSEGDRSWGNQPQHF
cdr3_length: 16; j_call: TRBJ2-7; clone_size: NA; v_call: TRBV30; d_call: NA; cdr3_nt: TGTGCCTGGAGAGCCGCCGGGACACTTCCACCCTACGAGCAGTACTTC; cdr3_aa: CAWRAAGTLPPYEQYF
cdr3_length: 16; j_call: TRBJ1-4; clone_size: NA; v_call: TRBV2; d_call: TRBD1; cdr3_nt: TGTGCCAGCCACGTAGCAGGGGGCGCGACTAATGAAAAACTGTTTTTT; cdr3_aa: CASHVAGGATNEKLFF
cdr3_length: 16; j_call: TRBJ2-7; clone_size: NA; v_call: TRBV19; d_call: TRBD1; cdr3_nt: TGTGCCAGTAGTGGACAGGCCCAGGGGGCTGGATACGAGCAGTACTTC; cdr3_aa: CASSGQAQGAGYEQYF
cdr3_length: 11; j_call: TRBJ2-7; clone_size: NA; v_call: TRBV6-5; d_call: NA; cdr3_nt: TGTGCCAGCAGTTATAACTACGAGCAGTACTTC; cdr3_aa: CASSYNYEQYF
cdr3_length: 17; j_call: TRBJ2-7; clone_size: NA; v_call: TRBV7-2; d_call: TRBD1; cdr3_nt: TGTGCCAGCAGCTTAGACCTTGGGACAGGGGGTCGGTACGAGCAGTACTTC; cdr3_aa: CASSLDLGTGGRYEQYF
cdr3_length: 16; j_call: TRBJ1-1; clone_size: NA; v_call: TRBV5-4; d_call: TRBD1; cdr3_nt: TGTGCCAGCAGCACTGGACAGGGGGTGAGGTACACTGAAGCTTTCTTT; cdr3_aa: CASSTGQGVRYTEAFF
cdr3_length: 15; j_call: TRBJ2-3; clone_size: NA; v_call: TRBV15; d_call: TRBD2; cdr3_nt: TGTGCCACCAGCATGGGAGCGGGGAGGGCAGATACGCAGTATTTT; cdr3_aa: CATSMGAGRADTQYF
cdr3_length: 15; j_call: TRBJ2-2; clone_size: NA; v_call: TRBV19; d_call: NA; cdr3_nt: TGTGCCAGTAGTATCGCCCCAACGGGCACCGGGGAGCTGTTTTTT; cdr3_aa: CASSIAPTGTGELFF
cdr3_length: 13; j_call: TRBJ1-5; clone_size: few; v_call: TRBV6-6; d_call: NA; cdr3_nt: TGTGCCAGCAGTCCTTTACTAGTACAGCCCCAGCATTTT; cdr3_aa: CASSPLLVQPQHF
cdr3_length: 14; j_call: TRBJ2-1; clone_size: NA; v_call: TRBV30; d_call: TRBD1; cdr3_nt: TGTGCCTGGAGTGTAGGGCAGGGGGCGAATGAGCAGTTCTTC; cdr3_aa: CAWSVGQGANEQFF
cdr3_length: 16; j_call: TRBJ2-4; clone_size: NA; v_call: TRBV6-6; d_call: NA; cdr3_nt: TGTGCCAGCAGTGCGGGCCAGTCTGGGATTAGAAACATTCAGTACTTC; cdr3_aa: CASSAGQSGIRNIQYF
cdr3_length: 20; j_call: TRBJ2-7; clone_size: NA; v_call: TRBV27; d_call: NA; cdr3_nt: TGTGCCAGCAGTTTAAAAGTAGACCCGGTCAGGGATCTAAGCTCCTACGAGCAGTACTTC; cdr3_aa: CASSLKVDPVRDLSSYEQYF
cdr3_length: 15; j_call: TRBJ2-1; clone_size: NA; v_call: TRBV11-3; d_call: TRBD2; cdr3_nt: TGTGCCAGCAGCTTAGCCTCTAGCGGGAGCCCTGAGCAGTTCTTC; cdr3_aa: CASSLASSGSPEQFF